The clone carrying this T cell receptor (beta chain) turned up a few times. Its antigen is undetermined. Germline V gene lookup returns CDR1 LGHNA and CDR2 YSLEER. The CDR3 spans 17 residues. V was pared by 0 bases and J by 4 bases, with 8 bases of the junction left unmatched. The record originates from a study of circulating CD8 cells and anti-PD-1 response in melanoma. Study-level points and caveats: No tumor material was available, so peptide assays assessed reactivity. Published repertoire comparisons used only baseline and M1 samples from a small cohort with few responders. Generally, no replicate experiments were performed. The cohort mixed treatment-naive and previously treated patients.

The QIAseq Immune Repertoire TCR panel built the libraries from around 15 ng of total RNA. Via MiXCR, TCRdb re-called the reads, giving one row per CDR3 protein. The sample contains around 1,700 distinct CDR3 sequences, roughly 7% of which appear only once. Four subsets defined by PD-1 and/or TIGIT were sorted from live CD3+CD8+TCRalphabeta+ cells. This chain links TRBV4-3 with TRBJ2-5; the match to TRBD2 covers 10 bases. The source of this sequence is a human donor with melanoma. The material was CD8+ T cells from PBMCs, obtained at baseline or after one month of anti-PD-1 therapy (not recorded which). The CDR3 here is CASSQESSGSKGETQYF. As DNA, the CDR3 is TGCGCCAGCAGCCAAGAGTCTAGCGGGAGTAAGGGAGAGACCCAGTACTTC.